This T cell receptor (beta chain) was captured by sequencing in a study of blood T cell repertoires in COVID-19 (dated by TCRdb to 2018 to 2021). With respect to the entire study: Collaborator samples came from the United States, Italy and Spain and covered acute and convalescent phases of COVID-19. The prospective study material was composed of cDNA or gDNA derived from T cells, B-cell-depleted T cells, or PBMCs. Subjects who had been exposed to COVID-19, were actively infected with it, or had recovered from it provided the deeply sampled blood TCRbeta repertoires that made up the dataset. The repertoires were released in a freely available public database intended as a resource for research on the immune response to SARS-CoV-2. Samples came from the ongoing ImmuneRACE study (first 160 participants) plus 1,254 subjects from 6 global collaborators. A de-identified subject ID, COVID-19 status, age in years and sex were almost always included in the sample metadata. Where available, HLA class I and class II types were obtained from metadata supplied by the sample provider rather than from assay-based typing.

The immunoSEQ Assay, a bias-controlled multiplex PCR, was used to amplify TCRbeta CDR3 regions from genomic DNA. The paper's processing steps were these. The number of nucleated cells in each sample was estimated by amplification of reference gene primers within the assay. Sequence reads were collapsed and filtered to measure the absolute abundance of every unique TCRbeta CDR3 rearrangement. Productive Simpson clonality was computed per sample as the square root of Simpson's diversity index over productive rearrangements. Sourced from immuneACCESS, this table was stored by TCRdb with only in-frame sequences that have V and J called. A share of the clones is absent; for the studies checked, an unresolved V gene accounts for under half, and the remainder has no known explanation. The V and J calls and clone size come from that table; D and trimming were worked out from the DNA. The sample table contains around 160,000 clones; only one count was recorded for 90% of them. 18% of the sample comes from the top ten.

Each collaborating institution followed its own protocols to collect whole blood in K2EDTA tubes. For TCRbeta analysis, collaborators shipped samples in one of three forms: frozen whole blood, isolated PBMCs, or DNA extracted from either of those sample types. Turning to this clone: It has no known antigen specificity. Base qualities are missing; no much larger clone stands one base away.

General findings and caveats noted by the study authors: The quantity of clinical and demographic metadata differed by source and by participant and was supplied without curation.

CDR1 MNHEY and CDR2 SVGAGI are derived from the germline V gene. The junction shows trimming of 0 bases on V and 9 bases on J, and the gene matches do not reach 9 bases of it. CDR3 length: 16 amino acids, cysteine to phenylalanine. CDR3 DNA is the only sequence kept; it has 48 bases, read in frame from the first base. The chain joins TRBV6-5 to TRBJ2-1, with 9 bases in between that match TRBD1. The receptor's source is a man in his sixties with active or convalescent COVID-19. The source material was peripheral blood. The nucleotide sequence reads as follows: TGTGCCAGCAGTTACTCGACGGGGACAGGGTTCACTGAGCAGTTCTTC. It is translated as CASSYSTGTGFTEQFF.